This is a list of T cell receptor beta chains from one sample in a study of beta chain features in type 1 diabetes. The table came from immunoSEQ multiplex PCR; TCRdb's copy has only in-frame clones and leaves some out. The table lists a few hundred thousand clones, around 12% of them singletons. The sequencing input was naive CD4+ T cells from blood. Receptors were obtained from a man younger than 35 in good health. CDR3s include the opening cysteine and the closing phenylalanine or tryptophan. The order of the fields is D gene, J gene, clone size, V gene, CDR3 DNA, CDR3 protein. D genes are given only for firm matches. Size tells how often a clone was seen (once, few, many) or the class of an expanded clone, and some rows leave it out.

>TRBD1|TRBJ1-4|.|TRBV29-1
TGCAGCGTTGCGTTGGGACAGGGGCGAGAAAAACTGTTTTTT
CSVALGQGREKLFF
>.|TRBJ1-2|few|TRBV30
TGTGCCTGGAGTGTAAGGTCCGGGAACTATGGCTACACCTTC
CAWSVRSGNYGYTF
>.|TRBJ1-2|.|TRBV2
TGTGCCAGCAGTGAAATAGCGGGGGGCCGGGTTGATGGCTACACCTTC
CASSEIAGGRVDGYTF
>TRBD1|TRBJ1-5|few|TRBV19
TGTGCCAGCAAGAGGGGGGACAGATTCTATAGCAATCAGCCCCAGCATTTT
CASKRGDRFYSNQPQHF
>.|TRBJ2-4|few|TRBV7-2
TGTGCCAGCAGCTTAGGCCTCGTAGTAGCCAAAAACATTCAGTACTTC
CASSLGLVVAKNIQYF
>.|TRBJ2-2|few|TRBV6-6
TGTGCCAGCAGTTGGGCCGGGACAACTACCGGGGAGCTGTTTTTT
CASSWAGTTTGELFF
>.|TRBJ2-2|.|TRBV9
TGTGCCAGCAGCGGGACAGCCGGGGAGCTGTTTTTT
CASSGTAGELFF
>TRBD2|TRBJ2-5|.|TRBV28
TGTGCCAGCAGAAATGTAGCGGGAGTATGGGAGACCCAGTACTTC
CASRNVAGVWETQYF
>.|TRBJ2-2|once|TRBV28
TGTGCCAGCGTCGGGGGGCAGGGCGGGGAGCTGTTTTTT
CASVGGQGGELFF
>TRBD1|TRBJ1-1|.|TRBV5-4
TGTGCCAGCAGCCCTACCCCAGTGACAGGGGATAGGTACACTGAAGCTTTCTTT
CASSPTPVTGDRYTEAFF
>.|TRBJ1-1|.|TRBV28
TGTGCCAGCAGTTCACACAGGGTAAAGGACACTGAAGCTTTCTTT
CASSSHRVKDTEAFF
>TRBD1|TRBJ2-7|few|TRBV7-9
TGTGCCAGCAGCTTTGGACAGGGGTTGCACGAGCAGTACTTC
CASSFGQGLHEQYF
>.|TRBJ2-7|.|TRBV7-2
TGTGCCAGCAGCTTCCCCTTCTACGAGCAGTACTTC
CASSFPFYEQYF